This T cell receptor beta chain was recorded in a study of blood T cells in healthy people across ages. For the second PCR, which ran for about 6 to 11 cycles, a sample-barcoded 5' primer and a J-beta primer mix were used. TCRdb re-called the 5' RACE reads with MiXCR, one entry per CDR3 protein. The repertoire holds hundreds of thousands of distinct CDR3 sequences, with roughly half as singletons. The CDR3 has 14 amino acids. The V gene's germline CDR1 is MNHEY and CDR2 SMNVEV (reference sequence). Each sample yielded at least 5.5 micrograms of PBMC total RNA. The sample was blood. The chain combines TRBV27 with TRBJ2-4; 9 bases match TRBD1. The J call may be mistaken, given a closer DNA end match to TRBJ2-7. The receptor's source is a woman at least 80 years old in good health. Here the CDR3 reads CASSLEQGAFEQYF. DNA of the CDR3: TGTGCCAGCAGTTTAGAACAGGGGGCTTTCGAGCAGTACTTC.